The 24 T cell receptor beta chains below come from one sample, sequenced in a study of blood T cell repertoires in COVID-19 (dated by TCRdb to about 2020). Library construction relied on the immunoSEQ multiplex PCR assay. This is the immuneACCESS table as TCRdb keeps it, with only in-frame sequences that have V and J called. A part of the clones is gone; compared with another copy, unresolved V genes explain less than half, and the rest is unexplained. This sample holds approximately 210,000 clones; approximately 85% were observed only once. Roughly 8% of the sample is in the top ten clones. The sequencing sample was made of peripheral blood. These receptors all come from a woman aged 45 to 65 with active or convalescent COVID-19.

The chain links TRBV7-3 to TRBJ2-3; the match to TRBD2 covers 9 bases. CDR3 size: 18 residues. V lost 4 bases and J lost 1; bases outside the gene matches: 12. In germline, CDR1 is SGHTA, CDR2 FQGTGA. The CDR3 DNA reads TGTGCCAGCAGCTCCCCAACTATAGCGGGAGCCGGCACAGATACGCAGTATTTT. Its protein is CASSSPTIAGAGTDTQYF.

The chain employs TRBV5-1 and TRBJ2-1, with D possibly matching TRBD2 (5 bases). CDR3 size: 16 residues. Between the trimmed V and J ends, which lost 3 bases and 2 bases, there was a span of 15 bases. Looked up from germline, CDR1 is SGHRS and CDR2 is YFSETQ. DNA for the CDR3: TGCGCCAGCAGCTCCTTGTGGAGCGGAACCTACAATGAGCAGTTCTTC. Translated: CASSSLWSGTYNEQFF.

This clone has just a few counts. The rearrangement joins TRBV7-8 to TRBJ1-4; 7 bases align to TRBD1. The CDR3 length is 18 residues. The junction had 17 bases not matched to a gene; V was cut back by 3 bases and J by 7 bases. Germline CDR1 is SGHVS and CDR2 is FQNEAQ. CDR3 DNA: TGTGCCAGCAGCTTCAGTCCTCGTCCGGGACAGCTGGCTGAAAAACTGTTTTTT. It encodes CASSFSPRPGQLAEKLFF.

This clone was detected only once. The rearrangement joins TRBV7-2 to TRBJ1-2; 8 nucleotides align to TRBD1. After removal of 6 bases from V and 8 bases from J, the junction contained 14 bases not matched to a gene. Germline V gene lookup returns CDR1 SGHTA and CDR2 FQGNSA. The CDR3 runs to 15 residues. The CDR3 DNA follows: TGTGCCAGCAGTTACACAGCTGGACAGGGATTCGGCTACACCTTC. It specifies CASSYTAGQGFGYTF.

This chain joins TRBV19 and TRBJ2-5; TRBD2 aligns across 9 bases. CDR1 is LNHDA and CDR2 is SQIVND in the germline V gene (reference sequence). The CDR3 extends over 13 amino acids. The ends lost 6 bases at V and 4 bases at J; junction bases unmatched: 3. For the CDR3, the DNA is TGTGCCAGTAGCCGTAGCGGGGGAGAGACCCAGTACTTC. This codes for CASSRSGGETQYF.

CDR3 amino acids: CASSPFGENTEAFF. CDR3 DNA sequence: TGTGCCAGCAGCCCATTCGGGGAAAACACTGAAGCTTTCTTT. The V call is TRBV4-2, the J call TRBJ1-1, with D unclear. V lost 4 bases to trimming and J lost 2 bases, with 11 bases between them. CDR3 length: 14 residues. CDR1 is LGHNA, CDR2 YNFKEQ, per germline.

The chain combines TRBV5-6 with TRBJ1-6, with D perhaps TRBD1 (6 bases). The CDR3 covers 14 residues. The V gene's germline CDR1 is SGHDT and CDR2 YYEEEE. Deletions cut 4 bases from V and 6 bases from J, with 11 bases between. The CDR3 bases are TGTGCCAGCAGCCTGGGGGGGCCTAATTCACCCCTCCACTTT. Translated, it gives CASSLGGPNSPLHF.

This chain links TRBV11-1 with TRBJ2-7; TRBD1 matches at 7 bases. Per germline, CDR1 SGHAT and CDR2 FQDESV (reference sequence). The trim removed 4 bases at V and 0 bases at J, leaving 3 bases unmatched. This CDR3 has 14 amino acids. The CDR3 DNA is TGTGCCAGCAGCTCTGGGGACAGCTCCTACGAGCAGTACTTC. Translated: CASSSGDSSYEQYF. Based on the CDR3 plus reference TRBV11-1 and TRBJ2-7, the full variable domain is EAEVAQSPRYKITEKSQAVAFWCDPISGHATLYWYRQILGQGPELLVQFQDESVVDDSQLPKDRFSAERLKGVDSTLKIQPAELGDSAMYLCASSSGDSSYEQYFGPGTRLTVT.

This chain uses TRBV24-1 with TRBJ2-7; unclear D gene. The germline gives CDR1 KGHDR, CDR2 SFDVKD. The CDR3 loop spans 14 amino acids. V lost 3 bases to trimming and J lost 3 bases, with 11 bases between them. The CDR3 coding sequence is TGTGCCACCAGTGATCCGACTTCCTACTACGAGCAGTACGTC. It codes for CATSDPTSYYEQYV.

This chain joins TRBV9 and TRBJ1-3; possible D gene TRBD1, 5 bases. The length of the CDR3 is 19 residues. V was cut by 6 bases and J by 1 base, with 26 bases left in between. CDR1 and CDR2 (germline): SGDLS, YYNGEE. This chain's CDR3 is CASTLGVGSSAASGNTIYF. The CDR3 DNA follows: TGTGCCAGCACGCTAGGGGTAGGATCATCAGCTGCATCTGGAAACACCATATATTTT. Filled out from reference TRBV9 and TRBJ1-3, the complete variable domain reads DSGVTQTPKHLITATGQRVTLRCSPRSGDLSVYWYQQSLDQGLQFLIQYYNGEERAKGNILERFSAQQFPDLHSELNLSSLELGDSALYFCASTLGVGSSAASGNTIYFGEGSWLTVV.

The genes are TRBV11-2 and TRBJ2-5; D unclear. The length of the CDR3 is 16 residues. Trimming shortened V by 5 bases and J by 7 bases, and 23 bases separated the two germline ends. In germline, CDR1 is SGHAT, CDR2 FQNNGV. The CDR3 spells CASSPGSNTQIGTQYF. CDR3 nucleotides: TGTGCCAGCAGCCCCGGGTCCAACACTCAAATCGGGACCCAGTACTTC.

The rearrangement links TRBV5-1 to TRBJ1-4; 9 nucleotides line up with TRBD1. Germline CDR1 SGHRS, CDR2 YFSETQ. This CDR3 region has 15 residues. The ends lost 4 bases at V and 8 bases at J; junction bases unmatched: 9. CDR3 nucleotide sequence: TGCGCCAGCAGCGCCAAGACAGGGGGTCAGGAAAAACTGTTTTTT. It is translated as CASSAKTGGQEKLFF.

The gene calls are TRBV5-1 and TRBJ1-5; TRBD1 agrees at 7 bases. The germline gives CDR1 SGHRS, CDR2 YFSETQ. V lost 6 bases and J lost 1; bases outside the gene matches: 7. CDR3 length equals 15 residues. CDR3 loop: CASTLTGKSNQPQHF. The CDR3 DNA sequence: TGCGCCAGCACCCTGACAGGGAAGAGCAATCAGCCCCAGCATTTT.

The chain has TRBV7-9 and TRBJ2-3, with 7 bases that match TRBD2. J lost 1 base, V lost 4 bases, and 5 bases had no gene match. Looked up from germline, CDR1 is SEHNR and CDR2 is FQNEAQ (reference sequence). This CDR3 has 15 amino acids. CDR3: CASSSGGGGTDTQYF. In DNA form, the CDR3 reads TGTGCCAGCAGCTCCGGTGGGGGGGGCACAGATACGCAGTATTTT.

The chain combines TRBV5-4 with TRBJ2-7, with 11 bases aligning to TRBD1. Trimming removed 4 bases from V and 3 bases from J; junction bases left unmatched: 3. Looked up from germline, CDR1 is SGHNT and CDR2 is YYREEE (reference sequence). The CDR3 sequence is 14 residues long. CDR3 sequence: CASSPGQGVYEQYF. The CDR3 nucleotides are TGTGCCAGCAGCCCGGGACAGGGGGTCTACGAGCAGTACTTC.

The DNA for the CDR3 is TGTGCCAGCAGCTTAAACGGGCTAGCGGGGGGTTCAGATACGCAGTATTTT. Amino acids: CASSLNGLAGGSDTQYF. The chain links TRBV13 to TRBJ2-3; TRBD2 matches at 11 bases. Trimming removed 2 bases from V and 4 bases from J; junction bases left unmatched: 8. CDR1 PRHDT and CDR2 FYEKMQ come from the germline V gene (reference sequence). This CDR3 has 17 residues. Based on the CDR3 plus reference TRBV13 and TRBJ2-3, the full variable domain is AAGVIQSPRHLIKEKRETATLKCYPIPRHDTVYWYQQGPGQDPQFLISFYEKMQSDKGSIPDRFSAQQFSDYHSELNMSSLELGDSALYFCASSLNGLAGGSDTQYFGPGTRLTVL.

In its sample, this clone was seen once. The chain links TRBV19 to TRBJ2-2; D gene ambiguous. V was trimmed by 8 bases and J by 2 bases, leaving 9 bases between them. In germline, CDR1 is LNHDA, CDR2 SQIVND (reference sequence). CDR3 length equals 13 residues. The CDR3 DNA is TGTGCCAGTCTACCCCCCAACACCGGGGAGCTGTTTTTT. Its translation is CASLPPNTGELFF.

V and J are TRBV28 and TRBJ2-1; weak D call: TRBD2 (6 bases). Trimming took off 3 bases at V and 3 bases at J, with 12 bases between the two ends. Germline CDR1 MDHEN, CDR2 SYDVKM. The CDR3 is 15 residues long. CDR3 sequence: CASSFGGDSYNEQFF. In DNA, the CDR3 is TGTGCCAGCAGTTTTGGAGGGGATAGCTACAATGAGCAGTTCTTC.

V is TRBV19 and J is TRBJ1-1, with D maybe TRBD1 (5 bases). With 7 bases removed from V and 6 bases from J, the gap between germline ends came to 18 bases. CDR3 size: 14 residues. CDR1 is LNHDA, CDR2 SQIVND, per germline (reference sequence). This CDR3 is CASTPQGFQAEAFF. CDR3 DNA sequence: TGTGCCAGTACCCCTCAGGGTTTTCAGGCTGAAGCTTTCTTT.

The V and J genes are TRBV6-5 and TRBJ1-2, with 7 positions matching TRBD1. The CDR3 is made up of 12 amino acids. J lost 7 bases, V lost 2 bases, and 1 base had no gene match. The germline V gene has CDR1 MNHEY and CDR2 SVGAGI. CDR3 loop: CASSYAGGGYTF. CDR3 bases: TGTGCCAGCAGTTACGCAGGGGGTGGCTACACCTTC.

The chain links TRBV7-3 to TRBJ2-2, with 7 bases aligning to TRBD1. CDR3 size: 15 residues. Germline-derived CDR1 and CDR2 are SGHTA and FQGTGA. Trimming cost V 5 bases and J 1 base; bases outside gene matches: 4. CDR3 loop: CASSTGAKNTGELFF. CDR3 coding DNA: TGTGCCAGCAGCACAGGGGCCAAGAACACCGGGGAGCTGTTTTTT. Based on the CDR3 plus reference TRBV7-3 and TRBJ2-2, the full variable domain is GAGVSQTPSNKVTEKGKYVELRCDPISGHTALYWYRQSLGQGPEFLIYFQGTGAADDSGLPNDRFFAVRPEGSVSTLKIQRTERGDSAVYLCASSTGAKNTGELFFGEGSRLTVL.

The chain links TRBV7-3 to TRBJ2-3; 9 nucleotides line up with TRBD1. Germline V gene lookup returns CDR1 SGHTA and CDR2 FQGTGA. V gave up 1 base and J gave up 7 bases; unmatched junction bases: 9. The CDR3 runs 16 residues. The CDR3: CASSLKSGQGINTQYF. Written as DNA, the CDR3 is TGTGCCAGCAGCTTAAAGTCGGGACAGGGAATAAATACGCAGTATTTT. The full variable domain, in which reference TRBV7-3 and TRBJ2-3 provide the parts outside the CDR3, is GAGVSQTPSNKVTEKGKYVELRCDPISGHTALYWYRQSLGQGPEFLIYFQGTGAADDSGLPNDRFFAVRPEGSVSTLKIQRTERGDSAVYLCASSLKSGQGINTQYFGPGTRLTVL.

The V call is TRBV7-2, the J call TRBJ2-3, with a weak D call TRBD2 (5 bases). Germline V lookup: CDR1 SGHTA, CDR2 FQGNSA. The CDR3 is 16 amino acids. The ends were cut back, 5 bases at V and 6 bases at J, with 21 bases in the middle. The CDR3 DNA reads as TGTGCCAGCAGCCACCCGGGATCCCCGGGGTGGGATACGCAGTATTTT. It yields the protein CASSHPGSPGWDTQYF.

The chain combines TRBV10-3 with TRBJ1-1; no clear D. The V gene lost 5 bases and the J gene lost 8 bases, with 12 bases spanning the gap. Germline V gene lookup returns CDR1 ENHRY and CDR2 SYGVKD. This CDR3 has 12 residues. This CDR3 reads CAISTATEEAFF. CDR3 bases: TGTGCCATCAGTACCGCGACGGAGGAAGCTTTCTTT.